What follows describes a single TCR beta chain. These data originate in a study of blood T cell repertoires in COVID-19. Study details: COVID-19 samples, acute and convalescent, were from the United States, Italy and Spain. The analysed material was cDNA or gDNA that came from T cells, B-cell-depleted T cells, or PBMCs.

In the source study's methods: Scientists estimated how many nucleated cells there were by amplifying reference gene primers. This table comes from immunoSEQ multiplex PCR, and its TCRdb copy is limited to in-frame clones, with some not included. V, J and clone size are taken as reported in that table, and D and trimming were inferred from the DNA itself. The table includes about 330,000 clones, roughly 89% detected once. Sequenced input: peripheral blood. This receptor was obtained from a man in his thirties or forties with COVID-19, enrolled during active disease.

The CDR3 spells CASSYTRGPPSYEQYF. CDR3 bases: TGTGCCAGCAGTTACACCCGGGGTCCCCCCTCCTACGAGCAGTACTTC. V is TRBV6-5 and J is TRBJ2-7, with D perhaps matching TRBD2 (5 bases). Germline-derived CDR1 and CDR2 are MNHEY and SVGAGI. Trimming took off 2 bases at V and 0 bases at J, with 14 bases between the two ends. The CDR3 runs 16 residues.